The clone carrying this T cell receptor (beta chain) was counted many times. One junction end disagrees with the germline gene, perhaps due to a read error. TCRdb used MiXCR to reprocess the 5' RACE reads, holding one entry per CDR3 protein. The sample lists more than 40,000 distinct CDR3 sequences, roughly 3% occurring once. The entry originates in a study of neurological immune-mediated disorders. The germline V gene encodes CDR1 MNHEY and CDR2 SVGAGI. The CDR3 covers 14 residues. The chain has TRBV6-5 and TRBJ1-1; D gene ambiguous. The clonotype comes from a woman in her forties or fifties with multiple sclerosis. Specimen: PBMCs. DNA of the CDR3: TGTGCCAGCAGTCACTCGACGAGAGGGACTGAAGCTTTCTTT. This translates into CASSHSTRGTEAFF.